This T cell receptor beta chain was observed in a study of ipilimumab plus nivolumab after autologous stem cell transplantation. Study-level information: DLBCL patients had primary refractory or relapsed disease. General study findings and limits: TCR repertoire, Treg phenotype and gut microbiota reportedly support more study of this approach.

Libraries were prepared by immunoSEQ multiplex PCR; TCRdb keeps only in-frame clonotypes and omits some of them. Of about 17,000 clones listed, approximately 80% are singletons. Checkpoint therapy with ipilimumab 1 mg/kg began 14 to 28 days after transplant. To note about this clone: What it binds is not known.

The receptor was derived from a male donor with diffuse large B-cell lymphoma. The sample in question was PBMCs, obtained in a trial of ipilimumab plus nivolumab as post-transplant consolidation.

CDR3 coding DNA: TGTGCCAGCAGCTTAGTGGCGTTGAGGCCTTACGAGCAGTACTTC. This gives the protein CASSLVALRPYEQYF. V and J are TRBV7-9 and TRBJ2-7, with D unclear. The CDR3 covers 15 residues. CDR1 and CDR2 from the germline V gene are SEHNR and FQNEAQ (reference sequence). V lost 1 base, J lost 4 bases, and 14 bases lay in between.